This section outlines one T cell receptor beta chain sequence together with its context. This sample was included in a study of OX40 agonist ivuxolimab in advanced cancers. Produced via immunoSEQ multiplex PCR; TCRdb's table is partial and in-frame only. In the table there are roughly 90,000 clones, approximately 91% of which are singletons. V was pared by 0 bases and J by 6 bases, with 9 bases between. The CDR3 contains 14 residues. Germline CDR1 reads SGHRS; CDR2 reads YFSETQ. This chain uses TRBV5-1 with TRBJ2-2; perhaps TRBD2 as D (6 bases). Sequenced here: CD4+ or CD8+ T cells sorted from blood, sampled in a trial of the OX40 agonist ivuxolimab. The receptor's source is an adult with an advanced solid tumor such as melanoma, head and neck, liver or kidney cancer. CDR3 in amino acids: CASSLVGGSGELFF. The CDR3 region has the DNA TGCGCCAGCAGCTTGGTGGGGGGTTCCGGGGAGCTGTTTTTT.